Presented here are 22 T cell receptor beta chains from one specimen sequenced in a study of vaccination and CD4 T cells after COVID-19. Sample treatment: 10-day PBMC culture with coronavirus spike peptide pools or control peptides (ViraFEST assay). An Oncomine TCR Beta short-read assay was used to sequence the DNA from cultured CD4+ T cells. TCRdb used MiXCR to reprocess the PCR reads, holding one entry per CDR3 protein. The data hold tens of thousands of distinct CDR3 sequences, with around 50% observed a single time. Their target antigens are unknown. The sample consisted of CD4+ T cells from blood, cultured in vitro, taken before SARS-CoV-2 vaccination. The receptors derive from a human donor who received a COVID-19 vaccine.

The chain links TRBV29-1 to TRBJ1-2; 7 positions agree with TRBD1. The CDR3 is made up of 12 amino acids. J lost 7 bases, V lost 4 bases, and 6 bases had no gene match. Germline V gives CDR1 SQVTM, CDR2 ANQGSEA. The CDR3 reads CSVVDRRFGYTF. The CDR3 nucleotides read TGCAGCGTTGTGGACAGGCGTTTTGGCTACACCTTC. Looking up the rest from reference TRBV29-1 and TRBJ1-2 gives the full variable domain: SAVISQKPSRDICQRGTSLTIQCQVDSQVTMMFWYRQQPGQSLTLIATANQGSEATYESGFVIDKFPISRPNLTFSTLTVSNMSPEDSSIYLCSVVDRRFGYTFGSGTRLTVV.

V is TRBV7-8 and J is TRBJ1-5; D may be TRBD1 (6 bases). The CDR3 has 14 amino acids. V was shortened by 5 bases and J by 4 bases, with 12 bases between the two germline ends. The V gene's germline CDR1 is SGHVS and CDR2 FQNEAQ. CDR3 DNA: TGTGCCAGCAGCCTGGGGGCGCAGAATCAGCCCCAGCATTTT. The encoded protein is CASSLGAQNQPQHF. Full variable domain (outside the CDR3, taken from reference TRBV7-8 and TRBJ1-5): GAGVSQSPRYKVAKRGQDVALRCDPISGHVSLFWYQQALGQGPEFLTYFQNEAQLDKSGLPSDRFFAERPEGSVSTLKIQRTQQEDSAVYLCASSLGAQNQPQHFGDGTRLSIL.

This rearrangement joins TRBV6-1 to TRBJ1-3; D gene unclear. Germline V CDR1 and CDR2: MNHNS, SASEGT. CDR3 length: 14 amino acids. The V and J ends lost 6 bases and 1 base respectively, with 10 bases between them. CDR3 in DNA: TGTGCCAGCAGCGGAAGGCCGTCTGGAAACACCATATATTTT. Translated, it gives CASSGRPSGNTIYF.

The rearrangement links TRBV6-1 to TRBJ1-6; D gene ambiguous. V lost 1 base, J lost 4 bases, and 8 bases lay in between. From germline, CDR1 is MNHNS and CDR2 SASEGT. The CDR3 covers 15 residues. This CDR3 is CASSEGPQYNSPLHF. The CDR3 DNA sequence: TGTGCCAGCAGTGAAGGTCCACAATATAATTCACCCCTCCACTTT.

This clonotype has just a few counts. The V gene is TRBV20-1, the J gene TRBJ1-4; 9 bases agree with TRBD1. CDR1 and CDR2 (germline): DFQATT, SNEGSKA (reference sequence). V shed 3 bases, J shed 8 bases, and the junction held 4 bases outside the gene matches. CDR3 length equals 13 residues. CDR3 sequence: CSASGTGREKLFF. The CDR3, as DNA: TGCAGTGCTAGTGGGACAGGGAGGGAAAAACTGTTTTTT.

This clonotype is medium-sized in the sample. The chain links TRBV30 to TRBJ1-5; D perhaps matches TRBD1 (5 bases). Trimming took off 0 bases at V and 7 bases at J, with 7 bases between the two ends. The length of the CDR3 is 12 residues. The germline V gene encodes CDR1 GTSNPN and CDR2 SVGIG (reference sequence). The CDR3 DNA is TGTGCCTGGAGTGTTTCAGGGCAGCCCCAGCATTTT. Protein sequence: CAWSVSGQPQHF.

This chain links TRBV6-1 with TRBJ1-1, with 9 bases aligning to TRBD1. The CDR3 length is 15 residues. V was pared by 8 bases and J by 6 bases, with 13 bases of the junction left unmatched. Germline CDR1 MNHNS, CDR2 SASEGT. Here the CDR3 reads CASGPKTGGVSEAFF. The CDR3 bases are TGTGCCAGCGGCCCGAAGACAGGGGGGGTCTCTGAAGCTTTCTTT.

The chain combines TRBV5-1 with TRBJ2-3; TRBD1 is a possible D gene (6 bases). CDR3 size: 14 residues. Germline CDR1 SGHRS, CDR2 YFSETQ. V shed 0 bases and J shed 1 base, with 6 bases lying between them. CDR3 residues: CASSLDRGTDTQYF. In DNA, the CDR3 is TGCGCCAGCAGCTTGGACAGGGGCACAGATACGCAGTATTTT.

Only a few counts were recorded for this clonotype. The chain carries TRBV20-1 and TRBJ1-2; D is ambiguous. Germline V CDR1 and CDR2: DFQATT, SNEGSKA (reference sequence). The CDR3 runs to 13 residues. V was shortened by 3 bases and J by 6 bases, with 14 bases between the two germline ends. The CDR3 DNA follows: TGCAGTGCTAGCCTGGCCCCAAGGAATGGCTACACCTTC. Encoded protein: CSASLAPRNGYTF.

This clonotype was seen only a few times. The chain couples TRBV12-5 to TRBJ1-1, with a weak D call TRBD1 (6 bases). The germline V and J ends were trimmed by 6 bases and 4 bases, with 18 bases remaining between them. Germline CDR1 is LGHNT and CDR2 is FRNRAP. The CDR3 loop spans 15 amino acids. The CDR3 coding sequence is TGTGCTAGTGGCCGCGGATACGCAGGGGTCACTGAAGCTTTCTTT. Amino acids: CASGRGYAGVTEAFF. Using reference TRBV12-5 and TRBJ1-1 for the parts outside the CDR3, the full variable domain is DARVTQTPRHKVTEMGQEVTMRCQPILGHNTVFWYRQTMMQGLELLAYFRNRAPLDDSGMPKDRFSAEMPDATLATLKIQPSEPRDSAVYFCASGRGYAGVTEAFFGQGTRLTVV.

The chain uses TRBV12-3 or TRBV12-4 and TRBJ1-6; D is unclear. The CDR3 has 15 amino acids. Trimming took off 2 bases at V and 0 bases at J, with 5 bases between the two ends. The CDR3 DNA sequence: TGTGCCAGCAGTTTAAGCAGCTCCTATAATTCACCCCTCCACTTT. This codes for CASSLSSSYNSPLHF.

J is TRBJ1-2 and V is TRBV6-5; TRBD1 aligns across 8 bases. Germline-derived CDR1 and CDR2 are MNHEY and SVGAGI. The V segment lost 0 bases and the J segment 4 bases; nucleotides outside the gene matches: 13. This CDR3 contains 18 residues. The CDR3 loop is CASSYSTGEPTTFYGYTF. The DNA for the CDR3 is TGTGCCAGCAGTTACTCGACAGGGGAACCCACCACCTTCTATGGCTACACCTTC.

CDR3 sequence reads: CASSYTGGSGYTF. DNA of the CDR3: TGTGCCAGCAGTTACACAGGGGGCTCTGGCTACACCTTC. J is TRBJ1-2 and V is TRBV6-5; 9 nucleotides agree with TRBD1. V dropped 2 bases and J dropped 7; count of bases not matched to a gene: 2. This CDR3 has 13 residues. Germline loops: CDR1 MNHEY, CDR2 SVGAGI.

The chain combines TRBV21-1 with TRBJ1-2; TRBD1, the D gene given by the table, was not confirmed from the DNA. TRBV21-1 is a pseudogene locus. The CDR3 has 16 amino acids. CDR3 bases: TGTGCCAGCAGTGCCCTACCGGGACAGGGTAATTATGGCTACACCTTC. This gives the protein CASSALPGQGNYGYTF.

In this sample, this clonotype turned up a few times. The CDR3 spells CASSLEPLAGSTDTQYF. The CDR3 nucleotides are TGTGCCAGCAGCTTGGAACCCCTAGCGGGGAGCACAGATACGCAGTATTTT. J is TRBJ2-3 and V is TRBV5-4; 9 nucleotides agree with TRBD2. The CDR3 covers 17 residues. J gave up 0 bases and V 0 bases, and 5 bases lay outside the gene matches. The germline gives CDR1 SGHNT, CDR2 YYREEE (reference sequence).

This clonotype was detected only a few times. This chain links TRBV6-1 with TRBJ1-2, with 8 bases fitting TRBD1. The length of the CDR3 is 14 residues. Germline V gene lookup returns CDR1 MNHNS and CDR2 SASEGT. V dropped 5 bases and J dropped 8; count of bases not matched to a gene: 10. Here the CDR3 reads CASSHPQGAGGYTF. The CDR3 region has the DNA TGTGCCAGCAGTCACCCCCAGGGGGCAGGAGGCTACACCTTC.

This clonotype turned up a few times. The J gene is TRBJ2-2, the V gene TRBV5-1; 9 bases fit TRBD2. CDR3 length: 16 amino acids. V gave up 4 bases and J gave up 0 bases; unmatched junction bases: 4. Germline V gives CDR1 SGHRS, CDR2 YFSETQ. This CDR3 reads CASSASGASNTGELFF. DNA of the CDR3: TGCGCCAGCAGCGCTAGCGGGGCTTCGAACACCGGGGAGCTGTTTTTT.

The chain is built from TRBV25-1 and TRBJ2-7; 8 bases align to TRBD1. CDR1 is MGHDK and CDR2 is SYGVNS in the germline V gene. The CDR3 length is 14 residues. V lost 3 bases, J lost 2 bases, and 3 bases stayed unmatched. CDR3 nucleotides: TGTGCCAGCAGTGACCTGACAGGGGCCTACGAGCAGTACTTC. It encodes CASSDLTGAYEQYF.

The V gene is TRBV20-1, the J gene TRBJ2-5; 9 positions match TRBD1. CDR3 length: 17 residues. Germline CDR1 DFQATT, CDR2 SNEGSKA (reference sequence). The V segment lost 2 bases and the J segment 2 bases; nucleotides outside the gene matches: 12. The CDR3 sequence is CSARKNSGTGRQETQYF. CDR3 bases: TGCAGTGCTAGAAAGAACTCCGGGACAGGGCGACAAGAGACCCAGTACTTC.

This clonotype was detected only a few times. The V and J genes are TRBV11-2 and TRBJ1-5, with TRBD1 matching over 8 bases. Germline trimming cut 4 bases from V and 5 bases from J; bases unmatched to any gene: 7. The CDR3 contains 15 residues. CDR1 is SGHAT and CDR2 is FQNNGV in the germline V gene. The CDR3 nucleotides read TGTGCCAGCAGCTACTCAACAGGGGGGGATCAGCCCCAGCATTTT. Protein: CASSYSTGGDQPQHF.

The genes are TRBV11-2 and TRBJ2-7; 9 positions agree with TRBD1. V lost 2 bases, J lost 6 bases, and 5 bases stayed unmatched. This CDR3 is built from 14 residues. Looked up from germline, CDR1 is SGHAT and CDR2 is FQNNGV. In nucleotides, the CDR3 is TGTGCCAGCAGCTTATCCGGGACAGGGCTCGAGCAGTACTTC. Encoded protein: CASSLSGTGLEQYF.

This clonotype was observed a few times. The J gene is TRBJ1-1, the V gene TRBV9; tentatively, D is TRBD1 (6 bases). V lost 0 bases, J lost 1 base, and 7 bases lay in between. CDR1 is SGDLS, CDR2 YYNGEE, per germline. The CDR3 totals 14 residues. CDR3 sequence (DNA): TGTGCCAGCAGCGTAGGGGGGGCGAACACTGAAGCTTTCTTT. Protein sequence: CASSVGGANTEAFF.